This T cell receptor beta chain was obtained from a study of blood T cell repertoires in COVID-19. Study overall: Samples of COVID-19 (acute and convalescent) were obtained from the United States, Italy and Spain. T cells, B-cell-depleted T cells, or PBMCs provided the cDNA or gDNA that served as material.

As handled by the study authors: Cell counts per sample came from amplifying reference gene primers. The method was immunoSEQ multiplex PCR; TCRdb's version includes in-frame clones alone and lacks a portion of them. V, J and clone size are those of that table, while D and trimming were read from the DNA. The sample shows approximately 260,000 clones, 70% to 90% of them seen only once. Per the germline V gene, CDR1 is ENHRY and CDR2 is SYGVKD. The CDR3 contains 17 residues. V was pared by 1 base and J by 1 base, with 7 bases of the junction left unmatched. This chain uses TRBV10-3 with TRBJ1-2, with 9 bases identical to TRBD1. The sequence came from a man in his late teens or twenties with active or convalescent COVID-19. What was sequenced was peripheral blood. The CDR3 sequence: CAISEFTGTGINYGYTF. As DNA, the CDR3 is TGTGCCATCAGTGAGTTTACCGGGACAGGGATTAACTATGGCTACACCTTC.